The present entry profiles one T cell receptor beta chain with its context. The sample belongs to a study of blood T cell repertoires in COVID-19. Across the study: The origin of the acute and convalescent COVID-19 samples was the United States, Italy and Spain.

CDR3 length equals 13 residues. Germline CDR1 SNHLY, CDR2 FYNNEI. V was pared by 5 bases and J by 3 bases, with 10 bases between. Per the study methods: Amplification of reference gene primers was used by the study to estimate nucleated cell counts. The data were produced by immunoSEQ multiplex PCR, yet TCRdb's version contains in-frame clones alone and is incomplete. V and J calls plus clone size are reproduced from that table; the DNA served to infer D and trimming. The sample holds 190,000 or so clones, 70% to 90% seen once. The sample was peripheral blood. The chain has TRBV2 and TRBJ1-2; D is possibly TRBD1 (5 bases). The receptor comes from a middle-aged man with active or convalescent COVID-19. The chain's CDR3 is CASSLTEDYGYTF. CDR3 bases: TGTGCCAGCAGTCTGACAGAAGACTATGGCTACACCTTC.